This TCR beta chain is from a study of OX40 agonist ivuxolimab in advanced cancers. Overall study: Treatment of patients was with ivuxolimab, an agonistic anti-OX40 (CD134) antibody. Each patient was given ivuxolimab into a vein every 2 weeks, at 0.01 to 10 mg/kg.

Clones were read by immunoSEQ multiplex PCR, and TCRdb kept only the in-frame ones, dropping some. The sample lists tens of thousands of clones, roughly 87% occurring once. The study's findings and limits: Part of the nonresponder group also had normalized T-cell clonal expansion that was low.

Of note for this clone: Antigen: not known.

This receptor was identified in an adult with an advanced solid tumor such as melanoma, head and neck, liver or kidney cancer. The sequencing used CD4+ or CD8+ T cells sorted from blood, collected in a trial of the OX40 agonist ivuxolimab.

The CDR3 DNA reads as TGTGCCAGCAGCTTAGAGGGTTCTATGAACAATGAGCAGTTCTTC. Its protein is CASSLEGSMNNEQFF. The rearrangement links TRBV7-9 to TRBJ2-1; no firm D call. The CDR3 is 15 residues long. The germline V gene encodes CDR1 SEHNR and CDR2 FQNEAQ (reference sequence). Trimming removed 1 base at V and 5 bases at J, with 12 bases between.